These 17 T cell receptor beta chains were all obtained from the same sample, sequenced in a study of T cell repertoires and HLA-DP antigens. Sequenced by immunoSEQ multiplex PCR; TCRdb stores in-frame clones only, minus some. The profile shows approximately 86,000 clones, roughly nine tenths of them singletons. What these receptors recognize is not known. The sequencing input was CD4+ T cells from PBMCs. The receptor source for this set is a man aged 50 or older in good health and CMV-seronegative.

V is TRBV6-1 and J is TRBJ1-4, with TRBD1 identical over 10 bases. The CDR3 sequence is 16 residues long. V lost 3 bases to trimming and J lost 5 bases; unmatched junction nucleotides: 6. The germline V gene encodes CDR1 MNHNS and CDR2 SASEGT. This CDR3 reads CASSENPGQGNEKLFF. CDR3 nucleotide sequence: TGTGCCAGCAGTGAGAACCCGGGACAGGGGAATGAAAAACTGTTTTTT.

The chain is built from TRBV6-1 and TRBJ1-3; D remains unclear. Trimming took off 7 bases at V and 0 bases at J, with 13 bases between the two ends. The CDR3 runs 15 residues. CDR1 and CDR2 from the germline V gene are MNHNS and SASEGT. As DNA, the CDR3 is TGTGCCAGCAAAACCGGACTGCTCTCTGGAAACACCATATATTTT. It codes for CASKTGLLSGNTIYF.

The J gene is TRBJ2-3, the V gene TRBV5-4; perhaps D is TRBD1 or TRBD2 (7 bases each). The CDR3 extends over 17 amino acids. V lost 4 bases, J lost 3 bases, and 21 bases lay in between. Germline V gene data show CDR1 as SGHNT and CDR2 as YYREEE (reference sequence). CDR3 loop: CASSTPQGGAGTDTQYF. CDR3 sequence (DNA): TGTGCCAGCAGCACACCCCAGGGGGGGGCCGGGACAGATACGCAGTATTTT.

The genes are TRBV28 and TRBJ1-1, with D tentatively TRBD1 (5 bases). Germline CDR1 reads MDHEN; CDR2 reads SYDVKM. Trimming stripped 5 bases from V and 1 base from J, with 11 bases between. CDR3 size: 14 residues. CDR3 sequence (DNA): TGTGCCAGCAGTCCCTCGACAGCGAACACTGAAGCTTTCTTT. Translation: CASSPSTANTEAFF.

This chain joins TRBV14 and TRBJ2-1, with D perhaps matching TRBD2 (5 bases). The germline V and J ends were trimmed by 0 bases and 6 bases, with 15 bases remaining between them. CDR1 and CDR2 from the germline V gene are SGHDN and FVKESK. The CDR3 runs 16 residues. The CDR3 region has the DNA TGTGCCAGCAGCCAAGAAGCGGTCTTAAAGGGCAATGAGCAGTTCTTC. Amino acid sequence: CASSQEAVLKGNEQFF.

This sequence joins TRBV7-3 and TRBJ2-1; 9 bases agree with TRBD1. The CDR3 is 15 residues long. V trimming: 5 bases; J trimming: 8 bases; junction bases outside the gene matches: 10. Germline lookup yields CDR1 SGHTA and CDR2 FQGTGA. This chain's CDR3 is CASSLGTGSIHEQFF. CDR3 DNA: TGTGCCAGCAGCCTTGGGACAGGGTCAATACATGAGCAGTTCTTC. Full variable domain (rest looked up from reference TRBV7-3 and TRBJ2-1): GAGVSQTPSNKVTEKGKYVELRCDPISGHTALYWYRQSLGQGPEFLIYFQGTGAADDSGLPNDRFFAVRPEGSVSTLKIQRTERGDSAVYLCASSLGTGSIHEQFFGPGTRLTVL.

The gene calls are TRBV10-3 and TRBJ2-5; the match to TRBD1 covers 11 bases. The V and J ends lost 4 bases and 4 bases, in that order; junction bases with no gene match: 5. Germline CDR1 reads ENHRY; CDR2 reads SYGVKD. The CDR3 loop spans 15 amino acids. The CDR3 region is CAISGTGGKGETQYF. The CDR3 nucleotides read TGTGCCATCAGTGGGACAGGGGGCAAGGGAGAGACCCAGTACTTC.

This clone was found a few times. This rearrangement joins TRBV2 to TRBJ1-1; D not certain. The CDR3 consists of 13 residues. The germline CDR1 and CDR2 sequences are SNHLY and FYNNEI. V was trimmed by 5 bases and J by 7 bases, leaving 14 bases between them. CDR3 sequence reads: CASSPGPRREAFF. CDR3 in DNA: TGTGCCAGCAGTCCGGGCCCAAGGCGTGAAGCTTTCTTT.

This CDR3 is CASNPPGGQETQYF. The CDR3 DNA sequence: TGCGCCAGCAACCCGCCGGGAGGACAAGAGACCCAGTACTTC. This chain joins TRBV10-2 and TRBJ2-5, with 7 bases aligning to TRBD2. Germline lookup yields CDR1 WSHSY and CDR2 SAAADI. The CDR3 totals 14 residues. With V trimmed by 7 bases and J by 2 bases, 7 bases remained unmatched.

The chain employs TRBV7-6 and TRBJ2-7, with 7 positions matching TRBD1. The CDR3 extends over 16 amino acids. The germline V gene has CDR1 SGHVS and CDR2 FNYEAQ. Trimming at V came to 1 base and at J to 6 bases, leaving 12 bases not matched to a gene. For the CDR3, the DNA is TGTGCCAGCAGCTTAGGATCAGAGGGGGCGCGGTCCGAGCAGTACTTC. Protein sequence: CASSLGSEGARSEQYF. Complete variable domain (other parts from reference TRBV7-6 and TRBJ2-7): GAGVSQSPRYKVTKRGQDVALRCDPISGHVSLYWYRQALGQGPEFLTYFNYEAQQDKSGLPNDRFSAERPEGSISTLTIQRTEQRDSAMYRCASSLGSEGARSEQYFGPGTRLTVT.

This clone was detected only once. J is TRBJ2-1 and V is TRBV5-6; 9 nucleotides agree with TRBD1. From germline, CDR1 is SGHDT and CDR2 YYEEEE. This CDR3 spans 12 amino acids. J gave up 15 bases and V 7 bases, and 11 bases lay outside the gene matches. The CDR3 sequence: CASVKQGAKWFF. For the CDR3, the DNA is TGTGCCAGCGTAAAACAGGGGGCGAAGTGGTTCTTC.

The rearrangement uses TRBV11-2 and TRBJ1-1; 7 bases map to TRBD1. Germline V gene data show CDR1 as SGHAT and CDR2 as FQNNGV. The CDR3 has 13 amino acids. With V trimmed by 5 bases and J by 5 bases, 5 bases remained unmatched. CDR3 loop: CASSPGGGTEAFF. CDR3 DNA sequence: TGTGCCAGCAGCCCAGGGGGGGGTACTGAAGCTTTCTTT.

The genes are TRBV11-2 and TRBJ2-5, with TRBD2 matching over 13 bases. J was trimmed by 5 bases and V by 1 base; bases with no gene match: 1. CDR1 and CDR2 from the germline V gene are SGHAT and FQNNGV. The CDR3 contains 15 residues. The CDR3 sequence is CASSLATSGGETQYF. The CDR3 DNA follows: TGTGCCAGCAGCTTAGCGACTAGCGGGGGGGAGACCCAGTACTTC.

The CDR3 DNA reads as TGTGCCAGCTCACGGGACAGGGGAGATGAAAAACTGTTTTTT. Protein product: CASSRDRGDEKLFF. The chain employs TRBV18 and TRBJ1-4; TRBD1 matches at 10 bases. The junction had 2 bases not matched to a gene; V was cut back by 4 bases and J by 6 bases. This CDR3 has 14 amino acids. CDR1 KGHSH and CDR2 LQKENI come from the germline V gene.

The V call is TRBV18, the J call TRBJ2-1; the D gene is possibly TRBD2 (5 bases). The CDR3 covers 13 residues. V was trimmed by 6 bases and J by 5 bases, leaving 11 bases between them. The germline CDR1 and CDR2 sequences are KGHSH and LQKENI. DNA of the CDR3: TGTGCCAGCTCCCTCGGACTGAACAATGAGCAGTTCTTC. Translation: CASSLGLNNEQFF.

The sample holds one count of this clone. The V gene is TRBV5-1, the J gene TRBJ2-7; D gene unclear. Trimming removed 0 bases at V and 4 bases at J, with 11 bases between. Germline V gene sequence: CDR1 SGHRS, CDR2 YFSETQ. This CDR3 region has 14 residues. Here the CDR3 DNA reads TGCGCCAGCAGCTTGGGGACCACGATGTACGAGCAGTACTTC. It encodes CASSLGTTMYEQYF.

The rearrangement links TRBV6-1 to TRBJ2-7, with TRBD2 identical over 9 bases. This CDR3 contains 15 residues. V shed 4 bases and J 0 bases; nucleotides not matched to a gene: 4. From germline, CDR1 is MNHNS and CDR2 SASEGT. For the CDR3, the DNA is TGTGCCAGCAGTGTTACTAGCGGGTTCTCCTACGAGCAGTACTTC. Translating gives CASSVTSGFSYEQYF.